These 14 T cell receptor beta chains originate from one sample sequenced in a study of shared clonotypes between healthy human individuals. The data were produced by immunoSEQ multiplex PCR, yet TCRdb's version contains in-frame clones alone and is incomplete. Of around 1,100,000 clones listed, approximately 80% are singletons. Sequenced material: memory CD4+ T cells from PBMCs. The subset here: CD45RA-negative fraction. The receptor source for this set is a man aged 18 to 30 in good health. Some clones in this sample may be carry-over from other donors' samples.

The chain uses TRBV9 and TRBJ2-6, with 9 bases matching TRBD1. The germline gives CDR1 SGDLS, CDR2 YYNGEE. The length of the CDR3 is 16 residues. J lost 0 bases, V lost 5 bases, and 3 bases had no gene match. CDR3 protein: CASSKQGASGANVLTF. The CDR3 bases are TGTGCCAGCAGTAAACAGGGGGCCTCTGGGGCCAACGTCCTGACTTTC.

The rearrangement joins TRBV5-1 to TRBJ1-5; D possibly corresponds to TRBD1 (5 bases). V was clipped by 4 bases and J by 6 bases, with 11 bases between them. Germline V lookup: CDR1 SGHRS, CDR2 YFSETQ. There are 13 residues in the CDR3. CDR3 in amino acids: CASSRDGSQPQHF. CDR3 in DNA: TGCGCCAGCAGCCGGGACGGGAGTCAGCCCCAGCATTTT.

The chain couples TRBV25-1 to TRBJ2-1; the D is unclear. This CDR3 is built from 12 residues. Germline CDR1 and CDR2: MGHDK and SYGVNS. Trimming took off 7 bases at V and 5 bases at J, with 9 bases between the two ends. CDR3 bases: TGTGCCAGCATGGGTGGAAACAATGAGCAGTTCTTC. Amino acid sequence: CASMGGNNEQFF.

This clone was seen more than once but under ten times. The chain combines TRBV28 with TRBJ2-1; 11 nucleotides match TRBD2. The CDR3 is 16 residues long. V gave up 5 bases and J gave up 8 bases; unmatched junction bases: 11. CDR1 is MDHEN, CDR2 SYDVKM, per germline. CDR3 sequence reads: CASSPQGTSGRHEQFF. CDR3 in DNA: TGTGCCAGCAGTCCCCAAGGGACTAGCGGTCGGCATGAGCAGTTCTTC.

The chain couples TRBV18 to TRBJ2-6; D call uncertain. V lost 3 bases to trimming and J lost 0 bases, with 9 bases between them. The CDR3 has 16 residues. Germline-derived CDR1 and CDR2 are KGHSH and LQKENI. This CDR3 reads CASSPSPISGANVLTF. DNA for the CDR3: TGTGCCAGCTCACCCAGCCCGATCTCTGGGGCCAACGTCCTGACTTTC.

The gene calls are TRBV28 and TRBJ2-1; 10 bases agree with TRBD2. This CDR3 is 15 amino acids long. Trimming cost V 5 bases and J 7 bases; bases outside gene matches: 8. Germline lookup yields CDR1 MDHEN and CDR2 SYDVKM. The CDR3 sequence is CASSKAGGPKNEQFF. As DNA, the CDR3 is TGTGCCAGCAGTAAAGCGGGAGGGCCTAAAAATGAGCAGTTCTTC.

The V call is TRBV30, the J call TRBJ2-7; 16 nucleotides align to TRBD2. The CDR3 is made up of 15 amino acids. Trimming cost V 3 bases and J 5 bases; bases outside gene matches: 4. CDR1 and CDR2 (germline): GTSNPN, SVGIG (reference sequence). The CDR3 reads CAWRAGTSGRDEQYF. In DNA, the CDR3 is TGTGCCTGGAGAGCCGGGACTAGCGGGAGGGACGAGCAGTACTTC.

The V gene is TRBV5-1, the J gene TRBJ2-2; tentative D call: TRBD1 (5 bases). V gave up 1 base and J gave up 4 bases, with 8 bases separating them. The germline gives CDR1 SGHRS, CDR2 YFSETQ. The CDR3 sequence is 14 residues long. CDR3 nucleotide sequence: TGCGCCAGCAGCTTGCAAGGGGTCACCGGGGAGCTGTTTTTT. This sequence encodes CASSLQGVTGELFF. The entire variable domain, with the rest obtained from reference TRBV5-1 and TRBJ2-2, is as follows: KAGVTQTPRYLIKTRGQQVTLSCSPISGHRSVSWYQQTPGQGLQFLFEYFSETQRNKGNFPGRFSGRQFSNSRSEMNVSTLELGDSALYLCASSLQGVTGELFFGEGSRLTVL.

The J gene is TRBJ2-3, the V gene TRBV18; D perhaps matches TRBD2 (5 bases). Germline CDR1 and CDR2: KGHSH and LQKENI. This CDR3 comprises 16 residues. Between the trimmed V and J ends, which lost 0 bases and 1 base, there was a span of 11 bases. The chain's CDR3 is CASSPPRLSGTDTQYF. The CDR3 bases are TGTGCCAGCTCACCACCGCGGCTTAGCGGCACAGATACGCAGTATTTT.

This clone has just a few counts. J is TRBJ2-7 and V is TRBV18, with D perhaps matching TRBD2 (5 bases). CDR1 KGHSH and CDR2 LQKENI come from the germline V gene. V lost 3 bases, J lost 6 bases, and 9 bases lay in between. The CDR3 loop spans 12 amino acids. The CDR3 region is CASSPDFVEQYF. The CDR3 nucleotides read TGTGCCAGCTCACCGGACTTTGTCGAGCAGTACTTC.

The chain couples TRBV19 to TRBJ1-3; D call uncertain. Looked up from germline, CDR1 is LNHDA and CDR2 is SQIVND (reference sequence). This CDR3 spans 12 amino acids. V gave up 6 bases and J gave up 4 bases, with 7 bases separating them. CDR3 sequence: CASSPTGNTIYF. CDR3 sequence (DNA): TGTGCCAGTAGCCCAACAGGAAACACCATATATTTT.

The chain is built from TRBV18 and TRBJ1-1; the D is unclear. V lost 6 bases, J lost 13 bases, and 21 bases lay in between. This CDR3 has 13 residues. Germline CDR1 reads KGHSH; CDR2 reads LQKENI. The CDR3, as DNA: TGTGCCAGCTCCCCCGGAATTACTTCGATCGGTTTCTTT. As protein: CASSPGITSIGFF.

The chain joins TRBV6-8 to TRBJ2-5; D is unresolved. The CDR3 extends over 13 amino acids. The germline V gene has CDR1 MNHGY and CDR2 SAAAGT. Trimming removed 6 bases from V and 7 bases from J, with 15 bases in between. In nucleotides, the CDR3 is TGTGCCAGCAGCCCCGGGTCTATGGGGACCCAGTACTTC. This sequence encodes CASSPGSMGTQYF.

The rearrangement links TRBV7-9 to TRBJ2-5; TRBD1 aligns across 10 bases. The J call may be incorrect, as the DNA end agrees better with TRBJ2-7. This CDR3 is built from 14 residues. CDR1 is SEHNR, CDR2 FQNEAQ, per germline (reference sequence). CDR3 bases: TGTGCCAGCAGCCCGGACAGGGGGTTTGACGAGCAGTACTTC. It codes for CASSPDRGFDEQYF.